The 27 T cell receptor beta chains in this list originate from one sample, sequenced in a study of blood T cells in healthy people across ages (dated by TCRdb to the mid-2010s). The library was made by 5' RACE. These reads were obtained on an Illumina HiSeq 2500. A second 7 to 11 cycle PCR used a sample-barcoded 5' primer and a J-beta primer mix. Using fastp at Q25 and MiXCR, TCRdb reprocessed the public reads and kept productive beta chains. All rows with the same CDR3 protein become a single entry with the most common DNA and genes. The sample table records some 750,000 distinct CDR3 sequences; about a fifth of these occur just once. Of the sample, around a fifth is held by the ten largest clones. Sample: blood. The receptors come from a man aged 70-80 years in good health.

DNA of the CDR3: TGTGCCAGCAGTTACTCGGGGGCCAGCTTTGACCTTTCCTACAATGAGCAGTTCTTC. Its protein is CASSYSGASFDLSYNEQFF. The rearrangement uses TRBV6-5 and TRBJ2-1, with a tentative D call TRBD1 (6 bases). Trimming left V 0 bases short and J 1 base short, with 19 bases between. Germline loops: CDR1 MNHEY, CDR2 SVGAGI. The CDR3 is 19 residues long.

This clonotype was counted a few times. This rearrangement joins TRBV6-1 to TRBJ1-1, with D perhaps TRBD1 (5 bases). The CDR3 has 14 amino acids. The germline V gene encodes CDR1 MNHNS and CDR2 SASEGT. V lost 7 bases, J lost 0 bases, and 12 bases lay in between. The DNA of the CDR3 is TGTGCCAGCATCTACGGGGGACTGAACACTGAAGCTTTCTTT. Encoded protein: CASIYGGLNTEAFF.

The genes are TRBV11-2 and TRBJ2-5, with TRBD2 identical over 10 bases. Germline lookup yields CDR1 SGHAT and CDR2 FQNNGV. J gave up 4 bases and V 3 bases, and 8 bases lay outside the gene matches. The CDR3 is 16 amino acids. DNA for the CDR3: TGTGCCAGCAGCTTCATAGCGGGAGGTTTATCAGAGACCCAGTACTTC. Protein: CASSFIAGGLSETQYF.

This clonotype was recorded a few times. The V and J genes are TRBV6-5 and TRBJ2-7; D not certain. V was pared by 6 bases and J by 2 bases, with 17 bases between. The CDR3 consists of 15 residues. Germline-derived CDR1 and CDR2 are MNHEY and SVGAGI. The CDR3 DNA follows: TGTGCCAGCAGACCACCGGGCAGGCGAACCTACGAGCAGTACTTC. This translates into CASRPPGRRTYEQYF.

This sequence joins TRBV7-2 and TRBJ2-1, with D uncertain. The CDR3 consists of 11 residues. Trimming removed 5 bases at V and 8 bases at J, with 7 bases between. Germline values: CDR1 SGHTA, CDR2 FQGNSA. CDR3 sequence reads: CASSPGYEQFF. DNA for the CDR3: TGTGCCAGCAGCCCTGGGTATGAGCAGTTCTTC.

The genes are TRBV5-1 and TRBJ2-7; TRBD1 matches at 7 bases. CDR1 and CDR2 (germline): SGHRS, YFSETQ. The CDR3 sequence is 12 residues long. Losses at the gene ends were 5 bases for V and 3 bases for J; bases not matched to a gene: 2. CDR3 bases: TGCGCCAGCAGGGCAGGGGGCTACGAGCAGTACTTC. It specifies CASRAGGYEQYF.

The chain has TRBV5-1 and TRBJ2-6, with unresolved D. Germline V gives CDR1 SGHRS, CDR2 YFSETQ. The CDR3 is 16 residues long. Trimming removed 3 bases from V and 0 bases from J, with 10 bases in between. The CDR3 reads CASSWSDTSGANVLTF. In DNA form, the CDR3 reads TGCGCCAGCAGCTGGTCCGACACCTCTGGGGCCAACGTCCTGACTTTC.

The chain uses TRBV3-1 and TRBJ2-2; TRBD2 is a possible D gene (6 bases). The CDR3 is 14 amino acids. The germline V and J ends were trimmed by 3 bases and 4 bases, with 9 bases remaining between them. Per germline, CDR1 LGHDT and CDR2 YNNKEL (reference sequence). DNA of the CDR3: TGTGCCAGCAGCCACGGACTAATCACCGGGGAGCTGTTTTTT. Its protein is CASSHGLITGELFF.

This clonotype was found a few times. V is TRBV29-1 and J is TRBJ1-2; D gene uncertain. Per germline, CDR1 SQVTM and CDR2 ANQGSEA. The CDR3 has 13 amino acids. V was clipped by 1 base and J by 5 bases, with 11 bases between them. CDR3 protein: CSVEVGLFYGYTF. Here the CDR3 DNA reads TGCAGCGTTGAAGTTGGACTTTTTTATGGCTACACCTTC.

This clonotype was observed a handful of times. As DNA, the CDR3 is TGTGCCAGCAGTTCAGGGGCTAAGAACACTGAAGCTTTCTTT. This encodes CASSSGAKNTEAFF. The V call is TRBV6-4, the J call TRBJ1-1; maybe TRBD1 (6 bases). Between the trimmed V and J ends, which lost 5 bases and 1 base, there was a span of 11 bases. The CDR3 has 14 amino acids. Germline-derived CDR1 and CDR2 are MRHNA and SNTAGT.

The rearrangement joins TRBV7-2 to TRBJ2-1; D is uncertain. The V end lost 4 bases, the J end lost 0 bases, and 10 bases lay between the germline ends. In germline, CDR1 is SGHTA, CDR2 FQGNSA. This CDR3 comprises 15 residues. CDR3 in DNA: TGTGCCAGCAGCTCCTTACTCAGCTCCTACAATGAGCAGTTCTTC. Translated, it gives CASSSLLSSYNEQFF.

The rearrangement joins TRBV11-3 to TRBJ2-1, with 13 nucleotides matching TRBD2. The ends lost 5 bases at V and 3 bases at J; junction bases unmatched: 7. The CDR3 totals 17 residues. The germline CDR1 and CDR2 sequences are SGHNT and YENEEA. The CDR3 sequence: CASSGLAGVTGYNEQFF. In DNA form, the CDR3 reads TGTGCCAGCAGCGGACTAGCGGGAGTTACGGGCTACAATGAGCAGTTCTTC.

This sequence joins TRBV29-1 and TRBJ2-1; D is possibly TRBD2 (6 bases). Deletions cut 7 bases from V and 0 bases from J, with 16 bases between. Per the germline V gene, CDR1 is SQVTM and CDR2 is ANQGSEA. The CDR3 contains 15 residues. The CDR3 DNA follows: TGCAGCGCCCGGGCGGGGCAAAGCTCCTACAATGAGCAGTTCTTC. Translated: CSARAGQSSYNEQFF.

This clonotype was counted only a few times. For the CDR3, the DNA is TGCGCCAGCACAGGGACAAAAAACATTCAGTACTTC. Amino acids: CASTGTKNIQYF. This chain connects TRBV10-2 to TRBJ2-4; D might be TRBD1 (6 bases). The germline gives CDR1 WSHSY, CDR2 SAAADI. This CDR3 is built from 12 residues. V lost 7 bases and J 4 bases, leaving 8 bases between the germline ends.

The rearrangement uses TRBV29-1 and TRBJ2-1, with D perhaps matching TRBD2 (6 bases). The CDR3 spans 11 residues. V dropped 4 bases and J dropped 11 bases, with 12 bases sitting between them. Germline V gene sequence: CDR1 SQVTM, CDR2 ANQGSEA. DNA of the CDR3: TGCAGCGTTGGAGCTAGCGAAAAGCAGTTCTTC. It codes for CSVGASEKQFF.

About this clonotype: The junction departs from germline at one end; a sequencing error may be responsible. The J gene is TRBJ2-5, the V gene TRBV12-3 or TRBV12-4; D is ambiguous. This CDR3 is built from 11 residues. In DNA form, the CDR3 reads TGTGCCAGCAGCCTCGGTTTAAGGCAAAACTTC. It codes for CASSLGLRQNF.

This clonotype was detected only a few times. The chain is built from TRBV29-1 and TRBJ2-1; no clear D. CDR3 size: 13 residues. CDR1 and CDR2 (germline): SQVTM, ANQGSEA. V lost 0 bases and J 4 bases, leaving 7 bases between the germline ends. The CDR3 here is CSVEEKSYNEQFF. The CDR3 DNA reads as TGCAGCGTTGAAGAAAAAAGTTACAATGAGCAGTTCTTC.

The chain uses TRBV6-5 and TRBJ1-2, with 7 bases fitting TRBD1. Germline CDR1 MNHEY, CDR2 SVGAGI. V lost 10 bases and J lost 6; bases outside the gene matches: 8. CDR3 length equals 12 residues. CDR3 nucleotides: TGTGCCACCGAGACAGGGCCAAATGGCTACACCTTC. Translation gives CATETGPNGYTF.

Many counts were recorded for this clonotype. At one boundary the junction diverges from the germline segment, which might be a read error. The J gene is TRBJ2-5, the V gene TRBV6-6; TRBD2 is a possible D gene (6 bases). The germline gives CDR1 MNHNY, CDR2 SVGAGI (reference sequence). The CDR3 covers 14 residues. CDR3 in amino acids: CASSYGGIQGTQYF. The CDR3 region has the DNA TGTGCCAGCAGTTATGGAGGGATTCAAGGGACCCAGTACTTC.

This clonotype was picked up many times. This chain links TRBV27 with TRBJ1-2, with no clear D. The CDR3 covers 14 residues. Germline V gene sequence: CDR1 MNHEY, CDR2 SMNVEV (reference sequence). V lost 8 bases and J lost 7, with 20 bases in between. CDR3 DNA sequence: TGTGCCAGCGGACTAGACGTACTTTCGGCTGGCTACACCTTC. Residues: CASGLDVLSAGYTF.

This sequence joins TRBV5-1 and TRBJ2-3; TRBD1 aligns across 8 bases. The CDR3 is 14 residues long. J lost 6 bases, V lost 4 bases, and 7 bases had no gene match. CDR1 SGHRS and CDR2 YFSETQ come from the germline V gene. CDR3 coding DNA: TGCGCCAGCAGCATGGGACAGGCGGCGGATACGCAGTATTTT. Amino acid sequence: CASSMGQAADTQYF.

This clonotype turned up a few times. The V gene is TRBV3-1, the J gene TRBJ1-3; D not resolved. The CDR3 is 14 residues long. Between the trimmed V and J ends, which lost 4 bases and 0 bases, there was a span of 7 bases. CDR1 LGHDT and CDR2 YNNKEL come from the germline V gene (reference sequence). CDR3 nucleotide sequence: TGTGCCAGCAGCCTCAGGTACTCTGGAAACACCATATATTTT. Its protein product is CASSLRYSGNTIYF.

J is TRBJ1-2 and V is TRBV15; 7 bases agree with TRBD1. Trimming cost V 4 bases and J 4 bases; bases outside gene matches: 12. CDR3 size: 16 residues. CDR1 and CDR2 (germline): LNHNV, YYDKDF (reference sequence). Here the CDR3 reads CATSIELRGDLYGYTF. CDR3 sequence (DNA): TGTGCCACCAGCATCGAACTCAGGGGGGATCTCTATGGCTACACCTTC. The whole variable domain, filled in from reference TRBV15 and TRBJ1-2, reads DAMVIQNPRYQVTQFGKPVTLSCSQTLNHNVMYWYQQKSSQAPKLLFHYYDKDFNNEADTPDNFQSRRPNTSFCFLDIRSPGLGDTAMYLCATSIELRGDLYGYTFGSGTRLTVV.

This rearrangement joins TRBV9 to TRBJ1-2; no firm D call. Trimming left V 1 base short and J 7 bases short, with 8 bases between. CDR1 is SGDLS and CDR2 is YYNGEE in the germline V gene. The CDR3 runs to 12 residues. CDR3 sequence (DNA): TGTGCCAGCAGCGTACCGGGCGGTGGCTACACCTTC. Its translation is CASSVPGGGYTF.

This chain joins TRBV7-2 and TRBJ2-3; 10 nucleotides line up with TRBD2. V lost 1 base, J lost 3 bases, and 7 bases stayed unmatched. Germline V gene sequence: CDR1 SGHTA, CDR2 FQGNSA. The CDR3 totals 17 residues. CDR3 in DNA: TGTGCCAGCAGCTTAGTAGCTAGCGGGAGTAGTACAGATACGCAGTATTTT. Protein product: CASSLVASGSSTDTQYF.

The rearrangement uses TRBV28 and TRBJ1-5; D is unresolved. The CDR3 consists of 13 residues. CDR1 is MDHEN and CDR2 is SYDVKM in the germline V gene. V dropped 1 base and J dropped 5 bases, with 6 bases sitting between them. CDR3 nucleotides: TGTGCCAGCAGTTTATTACAGTATCAGCCCCAGCATTTT. Translating it yields CASSLLQYQPQHF.

The DNA of the CDR3 is TGTGCCAGCAGTCCCGGCCCTAGCGGATACACCGGGGAGCTGTTTTTT. Translating it yields CASSPGPSGYTGELFF. The gene calls are TRBV7-2 and TRBJ2-2; 7 bases align to TRBD2. This CDR3 region has 16 residues. Germline V CDR1 and CDR2: SGHTA, FQGNSA. The ends lost 6 bases at V and 3 bases at J; junction bases unmatched: 10.